This T cell receptor (beta chain) was documented in a study of T cells in localized non-small cell lung cancer. Only in-frame clones appear in the TCRdb table, and some are missing; sequencing was by immunoSEQ multiplex PCR. Of 100,000 or so clones detected, approximately 90% appear once; the ten largest clones hold approximately 4%. This clone was counted once. This sample comprised PBMCs, obtained before any cancer treatment. This sequence originates from a woman between 40 and 69 years old with stage II squamous cell lung carcinoma.

CDR3 in DNA: TGTGCCAGCAGCCAATTTGCGGCGAATACTGAAGCTTTCTTT. Translation gives CASSQFAANTEAFF. The chain joins TRBV14 to TRBJ1-1, with D unresolved. V gave up 2 bases and J gave up 5 bases, with 12 bases separating them. In germline, CDR1 is SGHDN, CDR2 FVKESK. The CDR3 is made up of 14 amino acids.